A selection of T cell receptor beta chains follows, all from one sample in a study of T-cell memory formation after mild COVID-19. TCRdb reprocessed the 5' RACE reads with MiXCR, giving one entry per CDR3 protein. The table lists 300,000 to 400,000 distinct CDR3 sequences, less than 20% of them singletons. The source material was PBMCs or a T cell subset sorted from them (not recorded which). Every receptor here comes from a man between 18 and 35 years old who had mild COVID-19 (a few samples of this study predate the infection). Cell type and time point are not known. Both conserved end residues are part of each CDR3. Fields, in order: J gene, clone size, D gene, V gene, CDR3 protein, CDR3 DNA. D genes are given only for firm matches. Clone size is shown for a subset of rows, as once, few, many or a class of expanded clone.

J: TRBJ2-1; size: few; D: -; V: TRBV6-1; CDR3: CASSAMIGSYNEQFF; DNA: TGTGCCAGCAGTGCTATGATCGGGTCCTACAATGAGCAGTTCTTC
J: TRBJ2-2; size: few; D: -; V: TRBV5-5; CDR3: CASSLGAGINGELFF; DNA: TGTGCCAGCAGCTTGGGGGCAGGGATCAACGGGGAGCTGTTTTTT
J: TRBJ2-3; size: few; D: -; V: TRBV5-1; CDR3: CASRGRKSTDTQYF; DNA: TGCGCCAGCCGGGGGAGAAAAAGCACAGATACGCAGTATTTT
J: TRBJ1-1; size: -; D: -; V: TRBV4-1; CDR3: CASSHLGNTEAFF; DNA: TGCGCCAGCAGCCACTTAGGGAACACTGAAGCTTTCTTT
J: TRBJ1-4; size: -; D: -; V: TRBV7-6; CDR3: CASSLNWDATNEKLFF; DNA: TGTGCCAGCAGCTTAAATTGGGATGCAACTAATGAAAAACTGTTTTTT
J: TRBJ1-6; size: -; D: -; V: TRBV28; CDR3: CASRTDTRGYSPLHF; DNA: TGTGCCAGCAGAACTGACACTCGGGGTTATTCACCCCTCCACTTT
J: TRBJ2-2; size: -; D: -; V: TRBV9; CDR3: CASSAPAPGGELFF; DNA: TGTGCCAGCAGCGCCCCGGCTCCGGGCGGGGAGCTGTTTTTT
J: TRBJ2-6; size: -; D: -; V: TRBV10-3; CDR3: CAISGQGPGANVLTF; DNA: TGTGCCATCAGCGGTCAGGGGCCAGGGGCCAACGTCCTGACTTTC
J: TRBJ2-7; size: few; D: -; V: TRBV4-1; CDR3: CASSQEGSYEQYF; DNA: TGCGCCAGCAGCCAAGAAGGGTCCTACGAGCAGTACTTC
J: TRBJ2-3; size: -; D: TRBD2; V: TRBV5-1; CDR3: CASSPGTSGGISTDTQYF; DNA: TGCGCCAGCAGCCCCGGGACTAGCGGGGGCATAAGCACAGATACGCAGTATTTT
J: TRBJ2-1; size: many; D: -; V: TRBV12-3/TRBV12-4; CDR3: CASSPRGDARNEQFF; DNA: TGTGCCAGCAGCCCCAGAGGGGATGCTCGGAATGAGCAGTTCTTC
J: TRBJ2-6; size: few; D: -; V: TRBV6-5; CDR3: CASSYGWISGANVLTF; DNA: TGTGCCAGCAGTTACGGTTGGATCTCTGGGGCCAACGTCCTGACTTTC
J: TRBJ2-7; size: -; D: TRBD2; V: TRBV6-1; CDR3: CASIRAGGYEQYF; DNA: TGTGCCAGCATTCGGGCGGGGGGCTACGAGCAGTACTTC
J: TRBJ2-3; size: -; D: -; V: TRBV30; CDR3: CAWSLAQDSGPTDTQYF; DNA: TGTGCCTGGAGTTTAGCCCAAGATAGCGGACCCACAGATACGCAGTATTTT
J: TRBJ1-6; size: few; D: -; V: TRBV4-2; CDR3: CASSQDRVNSPLHF; DNA: TGTGCCAGCAGCCAAGACAGGGTAAATTCACCCCTCCACTTT
J: TRBJ1-2; size: -; D: -; V: TRBV28; CDR3: CATTRPELRVSGYTF; DNA: TGTGCCACCACACGTCCCGAATTGAGGGTTAGCGGCTACACCTTC
J: TRBJ2-7; size: few; D: -; V: TRBV2; CDR3: CASKGSYEQYF; DNA: TGTGCCAGCAAGGGGTCCTACGAGCAGTACTTC
J: TRBJ2-3; size: few; D: TRBD1; V: TRBV6-1; CDR3: CASNSRDRAFTQYF; DNA: TGTGCCAGCAACAGCCGGGACAGGGCTTTTACGCAGTATTTT
J: TRBJ1-4; size: -; D: TRBD1; V: TRBV7-2; CDR3: CASSLPTGDNEKLFF; DNA: TGTGCCAGCAGCTTACCGACAGGGGATAATGAAAAACTGTTTTTT
J: TRBJ1-2; size: few; D: -; V: TRBV27; CDR3: CASSPRTTATYEGYTF; DNA: TGTGCCAGCAGTCCCCGGACCACCGCAACATACGAAGGCTACACCTTC
J: TRBJ1-1; size: -; D: -; V: TRBV5-4; CDR3: CASTQDSLNTEAFF; DNA: TGTGCCAGCACCCAGGACAGCTTGAACACTGAAGCTTTCTTT
J: TRBJ1-2; size: -; D: -; V: TRBV9; CDR3: CASSVDLDRSDGYTF; DNA: TGTGCCAGCAGCGTAGATCTCGACAGGTCGGATGGCTACACCTTC
J: TRBJ2-5; size: -; D: -; V: TRBV4-3; CDR3: CASSQVWGETQYF; DNA: TGCGCCAGCAGCCAAGTGTGGGGGGAGACCCAGTACTTC
J: TRBJ1-5; size: few; D: -; V: TRBV6-6; CDR3: CASSYRTNWGNQPQHF; DNA: TGTGCCAGCAGTTACCGGACAAATTGGGGCAATCAGCCCCAGCATTTT
J: TRBJ1-6; size: once; D: -; V: TRBV5-1; CDR3: CASSLDGQGFSPLHF; DNA: TGCGCCAGCAGCTTGGATGGGCAGGGGTTTTCACCCCTCCACTTT
J: TRBJ1-1; size: few; D: -; V: TRBV7-9; CDR3: CASRVMGPEAFF; DNA: TGTGCCAGTAGGGTGATGGGGCCAGAAGCTTTCTTT
J: TRBJ2-3; size: -; D: -; V: TRBV7-3; CDR3: CASSFGGRGRWGDTQYF; DNA: TGTGCCAGCAGCTTTGGAGGCAGGGGCCGCTGGGGGGATACGCAGTATTTT
J: TRBJ2-2; size: -; D: -; V: TRBV12-3/TRBV12-4; CDR3: CASSLYPHGTAFSGELFF; DNA: TGTGCCAGCAGTTTGTATCCCCACGGGACCGCCTTTTCCGGGGAGCTGTTTTTT
J: TRBJ2-3; size: many; D: -; V: TRBV4-2; CDR3: CASRTIGVPGTDTQYF; DNA: TGTGCCAGCAGGACAATCGGGGTACCTGGCACAGATACGCAGTATTTT
J: TRBJ2-7; size: -; D: TRBD1; V: TRBV18; CDR3: CASLGTGSGEQYF; DNA: TGTGCCAGCTTAGGGACAGGGAGTGGCGAGCAGTACTTC
J: TRBJ1-2; size: few; D: TRBD1; V: TRBV29-1; CDR3: CSVSTGGGYGYTF; DNA: TGCAGCGTTTCCACAGGGGGGGGCTATGGCTACACCTTC
J: TRBJ1-1; size: few; D: -; V: TRBV30; CDR3: CAWSVPLGEAFF; DNA: TGTGCCTGGAGTGTACCCCTGGGTGAAGCTTTCTTT